This T cell receptor (beta chain) was recovered during a study of metastatic and nonmetastatic thyroid tumors. On the study more broadly: The authors compared repertoires across blood and tumor or nodule tissue from malignant and benign thyroid patients.

Ahead of thyroid surgery, no patient had received treatment of any kind. This clone was detected only a few times. In the original processing: What underpinned the distant-metastasis classifier for papillary thyroid cancer was the set of CDR3 differences across clinicopathological groups. Using MiXCR, TCRdb reanalyzed the PCR reads. The V and J calls were determined by TCRdb, not by the authors. The table includes 25,000 to 35,000 clones, roughly 4% detected once. V shed 0 bases and J shed 3 bases, with 7 bases lying between them. The V gene's germline CDR1 is LNHNV and CDR2 YYDKDF (reference sequence). This CDR3 is built from 14 residues.

Sequencing was performed on blood. This clonotype originated in a female donor with papillary thyroid cancer or a benign thyroid nodule (not recorded which). Some clones in this sample may be carry-over from other donors' samples. The chain is built from TRBV15 and TRBJ2-3; D gene uncertain. This CDR3 reads CATSRDDGTDTQYF. CDR3 nucleotide sequence: TGTGCCACCAGCAGAGACGACGGAACAGATACGCAGTATTTT.